The 16 T cell receptor beta chains in this list originate from one sample, sequenced in a study of response to subunit inactivated influenza vaccine. TCRdb itself ran the RT-PCR reads through MiXCR, one entry per CDR3 protein. The sample lists a few hundred thousand distinct CDR3 sequences, roughly 9.7% occurring once. The sample in question was PBMCs from blood, obtained about 40 days after vaccination. The receptors come from a middle-aged man who received an inactivated influenza vaccine.

The sample holds a few counts of this clonotype. The chain uses TRBV20-1 and TRBJ2-3, with D maybe TRBD1 (5 bases). The CDR3 runs 14 residues. Trimming stripped 1 base from V and 3 bases from J, with 11 bases between. Germline-derived CDR1 and CDR2 are DFQATT and SNEGSKA (reference sequence). CDR3 in amino acids: CSARAQGRTDTQYF. The CDR3 DNA reads TGCAGTGCTAGAGCGCAGGGTAGGACAGATACGCAGTATTTT.

This clonotype has a count of ten or more. The J gene is TRBJ2-7, the V gene TRBV4-1, with 8 positions matching TRBD1. Trimming took 3 bases from V and 1 from J; bases not matched to a gene: 5. Per the germline V gene, CDR1 is MGHRA and CDR2 is YSYEKL. The CDR3 covers 15 residues. CDR3 amino acids: CASSHYRGTSYEQYF. The DNA of the CDR3 is TGCGCCAGCAGCCACTACAGGGGGACTTCCTACGAGCAGTACTTC.

The gene calls are TRBV6-2 or TRBV6-3 and TRBJ2-7, with D tentatively TRBD2 (6 bases). Germline CDR1 MNHEY, CDR2 SVGEGT. V was shortened by 10 bases and J by 6 bases, with 16 bases between the two germline ends. CDR3 length: 12 amino acids. CDR3 sequence: CATKTGGGEQYF. In DNA, the CDR3 is TGTGCCACCAAAACCGGGGGTGGCGAGCAGTACTTC.

As DNA, the CDR3 is TGTGCCAGCAGTCCGGACAGGTTAATCGTTAACACTGAAGCTTTCTTT. Its translation: CASSPDRLIVNTEAFF. V and J are TRBV27 and TRBJ1-1; 7 nucleotides agree with TRBD1. J lost 2 bases, V lost 5 bases, and 11 bases had no gene match. Germline CDR1 and CDR2: MNHEY and SMNVEV (reference sequence). This CDR3 region has 16 residues.

This chain links TRBV10-3 with TRBJ2-7; D is perhaps TRBD1 or TRBD2 (5 bases each). The CDR3 totals 14 residues. Germline lookup yields CDR1 ENHRY and CDR2 SYGVKD. The V gene lost 0 bases and the J gene lost 2 bases, with 8 bases spanning the gap. CDR3 nucleotide sequence: TGTGCCATCAGTGAGTCCGGGGCGACCTACGAGCAGTACTTC. It specifies CAISESGATYEQYF.

The chain is built from TRBV4-2 and TRBJ2-3, with TRBD2 matching 13 bases. The germline V gene has CDR1 LGHNA and CDR2 YNFKEQ. The CDR3 extends over 16 amino acids. The junction had 2 bases not matched to a gene; V was cut back by 1 base and J by 4 bases. This CDR3 is CASSQVLAGGADTQYF. Here the CDR3 DNA reads TGTGCCAGCAGCCAAGTACTAGCGGGAGGGGCAGATACGCAGTATTTT.

Only a few counts were recorded for this clonotype. The J gene is TRBJ2-5, the V gene TRBV12-3 or TRBV12-4; unclear D gene. This CDR3 has 13 residues. Trimming took off 8 bases at V and 0 bases at J, with 10 bases between the two ends. The CDR3 DNA sequence: TGTGCCAGCTCTGACACCCACCAAGAGACCCAGTACTTC. Its translation: CASSDTHQETQYF.

This clonotype turned up a few times. This chain joins TRBV7-8 and TRBJ1-5, with 7 bases identical to TRBD1. The length of the CDR3 is 15 residues. Germline V gene sequence: CDR1 SGHVS, CDR2 FQNEAQ. V trimming: 5 bases; J trimming: 3 bases; junction bases outside the gene matches: 7. The CDR3 reads CASSAMTGINQPQHF. CDR3 DNA: TGTGCCAGCAGCGCAATGACAGGGATCAATCAGCCCCAGCATTTT. Full variable domain (missing parts from reference TRBV7-8 and TRBJ1-5): GAGVSQSPRYKVAKRGQDVALRCDPISGHVSLFWYQQALGQGPEFLTYFQNEAQLDKSGLPSDRFFAERPEGSVSTLKIQRTQQEDSAVYLCASSAMTGINQPQHFGDGTRLSIL.

This clonotype occurred many times. The rearrangement uses TRBV12-3 or TRBV12-4 and TRBJ2-7, with TRBD1 matching 7 bases. This CDR3 is built from 13 residues. Trimming cost V 7 bases and J 4 bases; bases outside gene matches: 7. The DNA for the CDR3 is TGTGCCAGCAACCTAAACAGGGGTTACGAGCAGTACTTC. Amino acid sequence: CASNLNRGYEQYF.

This clonotype has a handful of counts. The chain combines TRBV6-2 or TRBV6-3 with TRBJ2-5; D is possibly TRBD2 (5 bases). The CDR3 sequence is 17 residues long. Trimming shortened V by 6 bases and J by 5 bases, and 25 bases separated the two germline ends. CDR1 is MNHEY, CDR2 SVGEGT, per germline. The CDR3 region is CASSQNPVKIGMETQYF. For the CDR3, the DNA is TGTGCCAGCAGCCAAAACCCCGTGAAAATCGGGATGGAGACCCAGTACTTC.

The chain employs TRBV5-1 and TRBJ2-7, with D unclear. This CDR3 is built from 13 residues. Trimming shortened V by 7 bases and J by 5 bases, and 16 bases separated the two germline ends. The V gene's germline CDR1 is SGHRS and CDR2 YFSETQ. The CDR3 sequence is CASRNQAPDEQYF. Written as DNA, the CDR3 is TGCGCCAGCCGAAACCAGGCACCGGACGAGCAGTACTTC.

The chain is built from TRBV6-5 and TRBJ2-3; TRBD2 matches at 9 bases. The CDR3 spans 15 residues. Germline CDR1 is MNHEY and CDR2 is SVGAGI. V was clipped by 2 bases and J by 6 bases; unmatched bases: 6. CDR3 bases: TGTGCCAGCAGTTACGCGGGGGGGCCGGCCGATACGCAGTATTTT. Its protein product is CASSYAGGPADTQYF.

This clonotype was observed many times. The J gene is TRBJ1-3, the V gene TRBV12-3 or TRBV12-4; D unresolved. The CDR3 covers 14 residues. The V gene lost 6 bases and the J gene lost 0 bases, with 9 bases spanning the gap. For the CDR3, the DNA is TGTGCCAGCAGGGGATCGAGCTCTGGAAACACCATATATTTT. It specifies CASRGSSSGNTIYF.

In this sample, this clonotype turned up a few times. The chain employs TRBV20-1 and TRBJ2-7; 7 nucleotides match TRBD1. J lost 2 bases, V lost 1 base, and 11 bases had no gene match. The germline CDR1 and CDR2 sequences are DFQATT and SNEGSKA (reference sequence). The CDR3 sequence is 16 residues long. DNA for the CDR3: TGCAGTGCTAGAGGCCTCCGGGACAGAGTCCCCTACGAGCAGTACTTC. This sequence encodes CSARGLRDRVPYEQYF.

This clonotype has more than one count but fewer than ten. V gene TRBV11-2 combines with J gene TRBJ2-7; no definite D call. The CDR3 is 16 amino acids. Germline V gives CDR1 SGHAT, CDR2 FQNNGV. V was pared by 5 bases and J by 1 base, with 18 bases between. Written as DNA, the CDR3 is TGTGCCAGCAGCCACTCAAGGCTGTGGGGATCCTACGAGCAGTACTTC. Translation gives CASSHSRLWGSYEQYF.

This clonotype was picked up a small number of times. The genes are TRBV10-3 and TRBJ2-5, with D unclear. Trimming removed 7 bases from V and 2 bases from J, with 11 bases in between. Germline lookup yields CDR1 ENHRY and CDR2 SYGVKD. This CDR3 has 13 amino acids. CDR3 in DNA: TGTGCCATCACGGCTACTCCGCAAGAGACCCAGTACTTC. Its protein product is CAITATPQETQYF.